Below are 32 T cell receptor beta chains sequenced from a single sample in a study of blood T cell repertoires in COVID-19. Some clones are missing from TCRdb's copy, which holds only in-frame ones; the method was immunoSEQ multiplex PCR. Of nearly 95,000 clones in the sample, about 90% were seen once. Sequencing was done on a sample of peripheral blood. The receptors come from a human donor with acute or convalescent COVID-19. The donor label of this sample is uncertain.

V is TRBV5-3 and J is TRBJ1-1; 9 positions agree with TRBD1. TRBV5-3 is labeled an ORF, and its function is uncertain. The CDR3 loop spans 20 amino acids. With V trimmed by 4 bases and J by 5 bases, 24 bases remained unmatched. The CDR3 protein is CARSDLGQGHYRDRGTEAFF. For the CDR3, the DNA is TGTGCCAGAAGCGACCTCGGACAGGGGCACTACCGGGACCGGGGGACTGAAGCTTTCTTT.

This rearrangement joins TRBV27 to TRBJ1-5; D is uncertain. CDR1 and CDR2 (germline): MNHEY, SMNVEV (reference sequence). The length of the CDR3 is 16 residues. V was trimmed by 4 bases and J by 0 bases, leaving 13 bases between them. CDR3 region: CASSSGRGYSNQPQHF. CDR3 DNA sequence: TGTGCCAGCAGTTCCGGCAGAGGCTATAGCAATCAGCCCCAGCATTTT.

The chain employs TRBV27 and TRBJ2-3; no firm D call. This CDR3 has 15 residues. With 5 bases removed from V and 4 bases from J, the gap between germline ends came to 16 bases. Looked up from germline, CDR1 is MNHEY and CDR2 is SMNVEV (reference sequence). CDR3 nucleotides: TGTGCCAGCAGTCCCACCATAGAAGACTCAGATACGCAGTATTTT. Its protein product is CASSPTIEDSDTQYF.

This rearrangement joins TRBV5-6 to TRBJ2-7; TRBD2 aligns across 12 bases. The trim removed 3 bases at V and 3 bases at J, leaving 4 bases unmatched. Looked up from germline, CDR1 is SGHDT and CDR2 is YYEEEE. This CDR3 comprises 15 residues. The CDR3 DNA reads as TGTGCCAGCAGCTGGGGACTAGCGGGTCACTACGAGCAGTACTTC. Protein product: CASSWGLAGHYEQYF.

This sequence joins TRBV11-2 and TRBJ2-1; 7 positions agree with TRBD2. Germline V CDR1 and CDR2: SGHAT, FQNNGV. The V gene end was trimmed by 5 bases and the J gene end by 7 bases; junction bases not matched to a gene: 11. The CDR3 spans 15 residues. Here the CDR3 reads CASSQLAGVVNEQFF. In DNA form, the CDR3 reads TGTGCCAGCAGCCAACTGGCGGGGGTAGTGAATGAGCAGTTCTTC.

This sequence joins TRBV18 and TRBJ2-3, with D perhaps TRBD2 (7 bases). The CDR3 runs 15 residues. Trimming removed 6 bases from V and 6 bases from J, with 19 bases in between. The germline V gene encodes CDR1 KGHSH and CDR2 LQKENI. The CDR3, as DNA: TGTGCCAGCTCGCCCCTGGGGGGGGCCTTGGATACGCAGTATTTT. Translating gives CASSPLGGALDTQYF. The full variable domain, its missing parts supplied by reference TRBV18 and TRBJ2-3, is NAGVMQNPRHLVRRRGQEARLRCSPMKGHSHVYWYRQLPEEGLKFMVYLQKENIIDESGMPKERFSAEFPKEGPSILRIQQVVRGDSAAYFCASSPLGGALDTQYFGPGTRLTVL.

The chain uses TRBV3-1 (or the pseudogene TRBV3-2) and TRBJ2-7, with 9 nucleotides matching TRBD1. Per the germline V gene, CDR1 is LGHDT and CDR2 is YNNKEL (reference sequence). V was pared by 0 bases and J by 3 bases, with 3 bases of the junction left unmatched. The CDR3 is 15 amino acids. This CDR3 reads CASSQEGQGNYEQYF. Written as DNA, the CDR3 is TGTGCCAGCAGCCAAGAGGGACAGGGAAACTACGAGCAGTACTTC.

CDR3: CATRIAGGLYNEQFF. The CDR3, as DNA: TGTGCCACCAGAATAGCGGGGGGGCTCTACAATGAGCAGTTCTTC. V is TRBV15 and J is TRBJ2-1, with 11 positions matching TRBD2. In germline, CDR1 is LNHNV, CDR2 YYDKDF (reference sequence). This CDR3 region has 15 residues. V shed 6 bases, J shed 3 bases, and the junction held 4 bases outside the gene matches. Drawing the rest from reference TRBV15 and TRBJ2-1, the complete variable domain is DAMVIQNPRYQVTQFGKPVTLSCSQTLNHNVMYWYQQKSSQAPKLLFHYYDKDFNNEADTPDNFQSRRPNTSFCFLDIRSPGLGDTAMYLCATRIAGGLYNEQFFGPGTRLTVL.

V is TRBV25-1 and J is TRBJ2-7; D might be TRBD2 (5 bases). The germline V and J ends were trimmed by 8 bases and 3 bases, with 8 bases remaining between them. Germline CDR1 is MGHDK and CDR2 is SYGVNS. This CDR3 contains 11 residues. CDR3 region: CASRESYEQYF. The CDR3 nucleotides read TGTGCCAGCCGGGAAAGCTACGAGCAGTACTTC.

This clone has a handful of counts. This chain joins TRBV29-1 and TRBJ2-5; D not certain. Per germline, CDR1 SQVTM and CDR2 ANQGSEA. The CDR3 has 12 residues. Between the trimmed V and J ends, which lost 7 bases and 5 bases, there was a span of 14 bases. The CDR3 loop is CSAEAFTETQYF. The CDR3 bases are TGCAGCGCCGAGGCATTTACGGAGACCCAGTACTTC.

The chain employs TRBV24-1 and TRBJ2-5; 10 bases match TRBD1. This CDR3 comprises 16 residues. J was trimmed by 4 bases and V by 2 bases; bases with no gene match: 6. The V gene's germline CDR1 is KGHDR and CDR2 SFDVKD. CDR3 nucleotide sequence: TGTGCCACCAGTGATTCCGGGACAGGGGTTGTAGAGACCCAGTACTTC. This gives the protein CATSDSGTGVVETQYF.

This rearrangement joins TRBV2 to TRBJ2-7, with D possibly being TRBD2 (6 bases). Germline CDR1 SNHLY, CDR2 FYNNEI. V was cut by 6 bases and J by 1 base, with 10 bases left in between. This CDR3 spans 13 amino acids. The CDR3 region has the DNA TGTGCCAGCAGACGGGACTCTTCCTACGAGCAGTACTTC. Protein: CASRRDSSYEQYF. Supplemented by reference TRBV2 and TRBJ2-7, the full variable domain reads EPEVTQTPSHQVTQMGQEVILRCVPISNHLYFYWYRQILGQKVEFLVSFYNNEISEKSEIFDDQFSVERPDGSNFTLKIRSTKLEDSAMYFCASRRDSSYEQYFGPGTRLTVT.

CDR3 nucleotides: TGTGCCAGCAGACTTCCTCACACTGAAGCTTTCTTT. It specifies CASRLPHTEAFF. The chain is built from TRBV12-3 or TRBV12-4 and TRBJ1-1; D unresolved. Trimming stripped 6 bases from V and 3 bases from J, with 8 bases between. CDR3 size: 12 residues.

V is TRBV9 and J is TRBJ2-5, with TRBD2 identical over 14 bases. Germline values: CDR1 SGDLS, CDR2 YYNGEE. This CDR3 contains 17 residues. The V segment lost 3 bases and the J segment 1 base; nucleotides outside the gene matches: 5. This chain's CDR3 is CASSAGTSGGFQETQYF. The CDR3, as DNA: TGTGCCAGCAGCGCAGGGACTAGCGGGGGTTTCCAAGAGACCCAGTACTTC.

The chain recombines TRBV4-1 with TRBJ2-7; tentatively, D is TRBD1 (7 bases). The CDR3 has 15 amino acids. The germline gives CDR1 MGHRA, CDR2 YSYEKL. V was cut by 3 bases and J by 5 bases, with 17 bases left in between. The CDR3 DNA reads TGCGCCAGCAGCCATGCCGACCAGGGGGGTGACGAGCAGTACTTC. Its translation is CASSHADQGGDEQYF.

This rearrangement joins TRBV6-5 to TRBJ2-4; possible D gene TRBD2, 5 bases. The germline gives CDR1 MNHEY, CDR2 SVGAGI. Trimming pared 5 bases from V and 8 bases from J, leaving 13 bases between. This CDR3 region has 13 residues. The CDR3 loop reads CASSPRNGDIQYF. DNA of the CDR3: TGTGCCAGCAGTCCTAGGAACGGGGACATTCAGTACTTC.

This clone was recorded only once. V gene TRBV29-1 combines with J gene TRBJ1-1; no definite D call. V was clipped by 4 bases and J by 1 base, with 10 bases between them. From germline, CDR1 is SQVTM and CDR2 ANQGSEA. CDR3 length equals 13 residues. The CDR3 DNA sequence: TGCAGCGTTGTACGCAGTGAGAACACTGAAGCTTTCTTT. Its translation is CSVVRSENTEAFF.

This sequence joins TRBV5-8 and TRBJ2-5, with D hard to call. The CDR3 has 13 residues. Trimming pared 0 bases from V and 5 bases from J, leaving 8 bases between. Per the germline V gene, CDR1 is SGHTS and CDR2 is YDEGEE. CDR3 bases: TGTGCCAGCAGCTTGGAATTCTTGGAGACCCAGTACTTC. Its protein is CASSLEFLETQYF.

The genes are TRBV5-1 and TRBJ2-3, with 7 bases aligning to TRBD1. With V trimmed by 0 bases and J by 3 bases, 1 base remained unmatched. Looked up from germline, CDR1 is SGHRS and CDR2 is YFSETQ. The CDR3 totals 14 residues. As DNA, the CDR3 is TGCGCCAGCAGCTTGGACAGGGGAACAGATACGCAGTATTTT. Residues: CASSLDRGTDTQYF.

The chain combines TRBV27 with TRBJ1-5, with TRBD1 identical over 7 bases. The CDR3 totals 14 residues. V lost 4 bases to trimming and J lost 6 bases; unmatched junction nucleotides: 6. CDR1 and CDR2 (germline): MNHEY, SMNVEV (reference sequence). For the CDR3, the DNA is TGTGCCAGCAGTTACGACAGGGCAGGTCAGCCCCAGCATTTT. It yields the protein CASSYDRAGQPQHF.

This clone is labeled as medium-sized (0.01 to 0.1%). J is TRBJ2-7 and V is TRBV9; 15 nucleotides match TRBD2. Germline-derived CDR1 and CDR2 are SGDLS and YYNGEE. The junction had 6 bases not matched to a gene; V was cut back by 3 bases and J by 2 bases. The CDR3 sequence is 17 residues long. CDR3 sequence reads: CASSAGTSGGSPYEQYF. As DNA, the CDR3 is TGTGCCAGCAGCGCCGGGACTAGCGGGGGGAGTCCCTACGAGCAGTACTTC.

The chain has TRBV7-2 and TRBJ1-1; D not certain. The CDR3 is 14 residues long. Germline V lookup: CDR1 SGHTA, CDR2 FQGNSA. V lost 2 bases to trimming and J lost 1 base, with 8 bases between them. CDR3 sequence: CASSLRGRNTEAFF. CDR3 in DNA: TGTGCCAGCAGCTTACGAGGGCGGAACACTGAAGCTTTCTTT.

The V and J genes are TRBV12-5 and TRBJ2-7, with D perhaps matching TRBD1 (6 bases). Trimming pared 2 bases from V and 5 bases from J, leaving 25 bases between. This CDR3 has 18 amino acids. Germline assignment: CDR1 LGHNT and CDR2 FRNRAP. The CDR3 is CASGLIIPGTPHYDEQYF. The CDR3 DNA sequence: TGTGCTAGTGGTTTGATTATTCCCGGGACACCGCACTACGACGAGCAGTACTTC.

The chain has TRBV19 and TRBJ2-2, with D uncertain. Germline-derived CDR1 and CDR2 are LNHDA and SQIVND (reference sequence). This CDR3 spans 14 amino acids. Trimming removed 6 bases at V and 1 base at J, with 9 bases between. DNA for the CDR3: TGTGCCAGTAGACCGCTAGGGAACACCGGGGAGCTGTTTTTT. Protein: CASRPLGNTGELFF.

With respect to this clone: A junction boundary mismatches the germline segment, possibly from a read error. The chain joins TRBV9 to TRBJ2-7; a weak D match, TRBD1 (6 bases). Looked up from germline, CDR1 is SGDLS and CDR2 is YYNGEE. The CDR3 is 15 residues long. The CDR3 is CAGRPGQQLRYEQYF. Here the CDR3 DNA reads TGTGCCGGCAGACCGGGACAACAACTACGCTACGAGCAGTACTTC.

The chain combines TRBV5-1 with TRBJ2-5; D not resolved. The CDR3 is made up of 14 amino acids. CDR1 and CDR2 from the germline V gene are SGHRS and YFSETQ. V lost 4 bases and J 2 bases, leaving 12 bases between the germline ends. The CDR3 reads CASSKERMQETQYF. The CDR3 bases are TGCGCCAGCAGCAAGGAGAGGATGCAAGAGACCCAGTACTTC.

A remark on this clone: The same CDR3 can be traced to other DNA sequences in this sample. This chain connects TRBV27 to TRBJ1-6, with D tentatively TRBD1 (5 bases). With 3 bases removed from V and 7 bases from J, the gap between germline ends came to 10 bases. Germline V gene sequence: CDR1 MNHEY, CDR2 SMNVEV (reference sequence). The CDR3 runs to 14 residues. This CDR3 is CASSFGRGNSPLHF. DNA of the CDR3: TGTGCCAGCAGTTTTGGTAGGGGCAATTCACCCCTCCACTTT.

The rearrangement joins TRBV10-3 to TRBJ2-7, with a tentative D call TRBD2 (6 bases). The germline V and J ends were trimmed by 3 bases and 5 bases, with 8 bases remaining between them. The germline gives CDR1 ENHRY, CDR2 SYGVKD. The CDR3 contains 12 residues. The CDR3 sequence: CAISDGGHEQYF. The CDR3 DNA sequence: TGTGCCATCAGTGACGGAGGGCACGAGCAGTACTTC.

The V gene is TRBV9, the J gene TRBJ1-2, with unresolved D. This CDR3 contains 16 residues. V lost 3 bases to trimming and J lost 3 bases, with 18 bases between them. The germline CDR1 and CDR2 sequences are SGDLS and YYNGEE. The CDR3 bases are TGTGCCAGCAGCGGGGAGGGTTGGAGGCAGGACTATGGCTACACCTTC. It yields the protein CASSGEGWRQDYGYTF.

The chain recombines TRBV7-2 with TRBJ2-7; D call uncertain. Germline V gene lookup returns CDR1 SGHTA and CDR2 FQGNSA. The CDR3 sequence is 14 residues long. V lost 2 bases and J 1 base, leaving 9 bases between the germline ends. CDR3 DNA sequence: TGTGCCAGCAGCTTACTAGGTCTTTCCTACGAGCAGTACTTC. It is translated as CASSLLGLSYEQYF.

The chain joins TRBV3-1 (or the pseudogene TRBV3-2) to TRBJ2-5; TRBD2 aligns across 8 bases. CDR1 and CDR2 (germline): LGHDT, YNNKEL (reference sequence). V lost 4 bases to trimming and J lost 0 bases; unmatched junction nucleotides: 7. There are 16 residues in the CDR3. CDR3 residues: CASSRGLDPNQETQYF. In DNA form, the CDR3 reads TGTGCCAGCAGCCGGGGACTAGATCCAAACCAAGAGACCCAGTACTTC.

This clone was picked up a small number of times. The chain combines TRBV2 with TRBJ1-3; D gene ambiguous. The CDR3 consists of 16 residues. Germline V gives CDR1 SNHLY, CDR2 FYNNEI. Between the trimmed V and J ends, which lost 3 bases and 0 bases, there was a span of 12 bases. CDR3 bases: TGTGCCAGCAGTGATATAGTGGCAGGCTCTGGAAACACCATATATTTT. Protein: CASSDIVAGSGNTIYF.